This entry lists 32 T cell receptor beta chains sequenced from one sample in a study of T cell repertoires in cytomegalovirus infection. Each CDR3 protein gets one entry after TCRdb re-called the reads with MiXCR. The sample shows fewer than 250,000 distinct CDR3 sequences, roughly 22% of them seen only once. What was sequenced was CD8+ T cells from PBMCs. These receptors all stem from a human donor in good health (CMV status not recorded). Some clones in this sample may be carry-over from other donors' samples.

This clonotype was recorded many times. The chain links TRBV6-5 to TRBJ2-3; TRBD2 matches at 9 bases. V lost 2 bases, J lost 2 bases, and 2 bases stayed unmatched. CDR1 is MNHEY, CDR2 SVGAGI, per germline. The CDR3 extends over 15 amino acids. The CDR3 sequence is CASSYLAGTTDTQYF. In DNA, the CDR3 is TGTGCCAGCAGTTACCTAGCGGGGACCACAGATACGCAGTATTTT.

The chain uses TRBV2 and TRBJ2-7; tentative D call: TRBD1 (6 bases). V was clipped by 1 base and J by 2 bases, with 12 bases between them. Germline CDR1 and CDR2: SNHLY and FYNNEI. The CDR3 is 15 amino acids. Here the CDR3 DNA reads TGTGCCAGCAGTGAAGTGGCAGGGGAAGCCTACGAGCAGTACTTC. This codes for CASSEVAGEAYEQYF.

This clonotype was detected ten times or more. The V call is TRBV5-6, the J call TRBJ2-5, with D tentatively TRBD2 (5 bases). V shed 3 bases and J shed 2 bases, with 17 bases lying between them. From germline, CDR1 is SGHDT and CDR2 YYEEEE. The CDR3 covers 16 residues. Here the CDR3 reads CASSYKTGNLQETQYF. For the CDR3, the DNA is TGTGCCAGCAGCTATAAGACGGGGAATCTTCAAGAGACCCAGTACTTC.

This clonotype was recorded at least ten times. V usage is TRBV7-3 and J usage is TRBJ1-1; D may be TRBD1 (5 bases). The germline V and J ends were trimmed by 6 bases and 5 bases, with 13 bases remaining between them. Germline-derived CDR1 and CDR2 are SGHTA and FQGTGA. This CDR3 comprises 13 residues. This CDR3 reads CASRPAGGTEAFF. The CDR3 DNA sequence: TGTGCCAGCAGACCTGCGGGGGGAACTGAAGCTTTCTTT.

The sample holds many counts of this clonotype. The chain combines TRBV5-6 with TRBJ2-5; weak D call: TRBD1 (6 bases). The CDR3 runs to 15 residues. Trimming cost V 3 bases and J 5 bases, with 17 bases left between them. Germline assignment: CDR1 SGHDT and CDR2 YYEEEE. As DNA, the CDR3 is TGTGCCAGCAGCTCTCACTTACAGGGATACGAGACCCAGTACTTC. It codes for CASSSHLQGYETQYF. The variable domain in full, completed from reference TRBV5-6 and TRBJ2-5, reads DAGVTQSPTHLIKTRGQQVTLRCSPKSGHDTVSWYQQALGQGPQFIFQYYEEEERQRGNFPDRFSGHQFPNYSSELNVNALLLGDSALYLCASSSHLQGYETQYFGPGTRLLVL.

The table lists this clonotype with a few counts. The chain carries TRBV15 and TRBJ1-4, with D unresolved. This CDR3 comprises 12 residues. Trimming took 0 bases from V and 10 from J, leaving 6 bases between them. Germline CDR1 LNHNV, CDR2 YYDKDF (reference sequence). The CDR3 DNA sequence: TGTGCCACCAGCAGAGATCTGGGAAAACTGTTTTTT. It translates to CATSRDLGKLFF.

Ten or more counts support this clonotype. This chain links TRBV28 with TRBJ1-1; 8 nucleotides agree with TRBD1. Trimming took 4 bases from V and 3 from J; bases not matched to a gene: 7. Germline lookup yields CDR1 MDHEN and CDR2 SYDVKM. This CDR3 spans 15 amino acids. In DNA form, the CDR3 reads TGTGCCAGCAGTTCCCCTACAGGGGGGTACACTGAAGCTTTCTTT. Protein sequence: CASSSPTGGYTEAFF.

This clonotype occurred many times. The V call is TRBV7-6, the J call TRBJ1-1; D remains ambiguous. CDR1 SGHVS and CDR2 FNYEAQ come from the germline V gene. This CDR3 has 14 residues. The V end was cut by 1 base, the J end by 0 bases, with 6 bases between. The CDR3 nucleotides are TGTGCCAGCAGCTTAGGACCCCTGAACACTGAAGCTTTCTTT. Protein product: CASSLGPLNTEAFF. Full variable domain (outside the CDR3, taken from reference TRBV7-6 and TRBJ1-1): GAGVSQSPRYKVTKRGQDVALRCDPISGHVSLYWYRQALGQGPEFLTYFNYEAQQDKSGLPNDRFSAERPEGSISTLTIQRTEQRDSAMYRCASSLGPLNTEAFFGQGTRLTVV.

J is TRBJ2-5 and V is TRBV6-6, with D perhaps matching TRBD1 or TRBD2 (6 bases each). V lost 2 bases and J lost 0, with 16 bases in between. Germline V gives CDR1 MNHNY, CDR2 SVGAGI (reference sequence). CDR3 length equals 17 residues. The CDR3 nucleotides are TGTGCCAGCAGTTACGCCGGGCAGGGGACTTACCAAGAGACCCAGTACTTC. It specifies CASSYAGQGTYQETQYF.

The chain uses TRBV19 and TRBJ1-5; D not certain. Germline V gives CDR1 LNHDA, CDR2 SQIVND (reference sequence). The length of the CDR3 is 16 residues. The V gene lost 2 bases and the J gene lost 4 bases, with 15 bases spanning the gap. As DNA, the CDR3 is TGTGCCAGTAGTATACCGACGATTATGAGTAATCAGCCCCAGCATTTT. It encodes CASSIPTIMSNQPQHF.

The J gene is TRBJ2-1, the V gene TRBV20-1; 7 bases fit TRBD2. Trimming removed 8 bases from V and 3 bases from J; junction bases left unmatched: 7. From germline, CDR1 is DFQATT and CDR2 SNEGSKA (reference sequence). This CDR3 contains 13 residues. The CDR3 DNA reads as TGCAGTACATGGGGGGGGGACTACAATGAGCAGTTCTTC. Amino acid sequence: CSTWGGDYNEQFF.

This clonotype showed up just a few times. This rearrangement joins TRBV28 to TRBJ1-5; no clear D gene. V was pared by 1 base and J by 4 bases, with 11 bases between. Germline V gene lookup returns CDR1 MDHEN and CDR2 SYDVKM. The CDR3 length is 15 residues. The CDR3 loop reads CASSLLWAGNQPQHF. CDR3 sequence (DNA): TGTGCCAGCAGTTTATTGTGGGCTGGAAATCAGCCCCAGCATTTT.

This clonotype showed up many times. This chain links TRBV28 with TRBJ2-5; 8 bases are shared with TRBD2. This CDR3 region has 15 residues. Germline V CDR1 and CDR2: MDHEN, SYDVKM. The trim removed 4 bases at V and 4 bases at J, leaving 8 bases unmatched. The CDR3 loop is CASSSTGGTGETQYF. The CDR3, as DNA: TGTGCCAGCAGTTCCACGGGGGGGACGGGAGAGACCCAGTACTTC.

This clonotype occurred a few times. The rearrangement links TRBV28 to TRBJ1-5, with 10 bases matching TRBD1. This CDR3 spans 14 amino acids. Germline V gives CDR1 MDHEN, CDR2 SYDVKM. V was pared by 4 bases and J by 6 bases, with 3 bases of the junction left unmatched. CDR3 bases: TGTGCCAGCAGTTCGGGACAGGGGATTCAGCCCCAGCATTTT. Its translation is CASSSGQGIQPQHF. Drawing the rest from reference TRBV28 and TRBJ1-5, the complete variable domain is DVKVTQSSRYLVKRTGEKVFLECVQDMDHENMFWYRQDPGLGLRLIYFSYDVKMKEKGDIPEGYSVSREKKERFSLILESASTNQTSMYLCASSSGQGIQPQHFGDGTRLSIL.

In its sample, this clonotype was seen many times. The chain recombines TRBV6-1 with TRBJ2-1; D possibly uses TRBD1 or TRBD2 (5 bases each). The CDR3 has 14 amino acids. The V gene lost 8 bases and the J gene lost 2 bases, with 13 bases spanning the gap. Per germline, CDR1 MNHNS and CDR2 SASEGT. The CDR3 region has the DNA TGTGCCAGCGACAGCGGAGCGCCCTACAATGAGCAGTTCTTC. Amino acids: CASDSGAPYNEQFF.

For the CDR3, the DNA is TGCAGCGCTCGGACAGGGTTTAACTATGGCTACACCTTC. This translates into CSARTGFNYGYTF. This sequence joins TRBV29-1 and TRBJ1-2; 8 nucleotides align to TRBD1. CDR1 SQVTM and CDR2 ANQGSEA come from the germline V gene. Germline trimming cut 7 bases from V and 1 base from J; bases unmatched to any gene: 5. The CDR3 sequence is 13 residues long. The full variable domain, rest sourced from reference TRBV29-1 and TRBJ1-2, is SAVISQKPSRDICQRGTSLTIQCQVDSQVTMMFWYRQQPGQSLTLIATANQGSEATYESGFVIDKFPISRPNLTFSTLTVSNMSPEDSSIYLCSARTGFNYGYTFGSGTRLTVV.

Only a few counts were recorded for this clonotype. The J gene is TRBJ2-3, the V gene TRBV20-1, with 12 bases aligning to TRBD2. Germline V gives CDR1 DFQATT, CDR2 SNEGSKA (reference sequence). Losses at the gene ends were 1 base for V and 0 bases for J; bases not matched to a gene: 11. The CDR3 sequence is 19 residues long. The CDR3 protein is CSARGTNWTSGASTDTQYF. The CDR3 region has the DNA TGCAGTGCTAGAGGGACCAATTGGACTAGCGGGGCCAGCACAGATACGCAGTATTTT.

In its sample, this clonotype was seen a few times. The chain carries TRBV12-3 or TRBV12-4 and TRBJ2-3; D not resolved. V was cut by 2 bases and J by 5 bases, with 8 bases left in between. CDR3 length equals 13 residues. The CDR3 DNA reads as TGTGCCAGCAGTTTACTCCGCCAAGATACGCAGTATTTT. This codes for CASSLLRQDTQYF.

V gene TRBV5-4 combines with J gene TRBJ2-1, with TRBD1 matching 7 bases. The junction had 8 bases not matched to a gene; V was cut back by 4 bases and J by 7 bases. This CDR3 is 14 amino acids long. Germline V lookup: CDR1 SGHNT, CDR2 YYREEE (reference sequence). The CDR3 DNA reads TGTGCCAGCAGCGGACGGGACAGCGCAAATGAGCAGTTCTTC. This translates into CASSGRDSANEQFF.

This clonotype was observed a few times. The chain carries TRBV7-6 and TRBJ2-5; 11 positions match TRBD2. V lost 6 bases, J lost 3 bases, and 12 bases stayed unmatched. This CDR3 is built from 17 residues. CDR1 and CDR2 (germline): SGHVS, FNYEAQ. This CDR3 is CASSPTNSGLAEETQYF. The CDR3 DNA follows: TGTGCCAGCAGTCCCACGAATTCGGGACTAGCGGAAGAGACCCAGTACTTC.

There are a few counts of this clonotype. The chain carries TRBV19 and TRBJ2-7; 9 bases fit TRBD1. This CDR3 spans 14 amino acids. Germline trimming cut 4 bases from V and 4 bases from J; bases unmatched to any gene: 5. Germline-derived CDR1 and CDR2 are LNHDA and SQIVND (reference sequence). The CDR3 sequence: CASSRDRGTYEQYF. The CDR3 DNA sequence: TGTGCCAGTAGTAGAGACAGGGGGACTTACGAGCAGTACTTC.

For this clonotype: Since a much larger clone is just one base distant, this may be a read error. The chain couples TRBV7-2 to TRBJ1-4; no clear D. The CDR3 is 12 residues long. CDR1 is SGHTA and CDR2 is FQGNSA in the germline V gene. CDR3 coding DNA: TGTGCCGGCAGCTTATACAATGAAAAACTGTTTTTT. Encoded protein: CAGSLYNEKLFF.

The V gene is TRBV7-9, the J gene TRBJ2-7; the D gene is possibly TRBD1 (5 bases). Germline CDR1 is SEHNR and CDR2 is FQNEAQ (reference sequence). V gave up 5 bases and J gave up 0 bases, with 8 bases separating them. The CDR3 covers 13 residues. The CDR3: CASSKDNSYEQYF. In DNA form, the CDR3 reads TGTGCCAGCAGCAAGGACAACTCCTACGAGCAGTACTTC.

This clonotype was detected many times. V gene TRBV7-8 combines with J gene TRBJ2-7, with D uncertain. The CDR3 is 13 amino acids. CDR1 is SGHVS and CDR2 is FQNEAQ in the germline V gene. V was trimmed by 0 bases and J by 3 bases, leaving 6 bases between them. The CDR3: CASSLAGRYEQYF. The CDR3 DNA reads TGTGCCAGCAGCTTAGCTGGCCGCTACGAGCAGTACTTC.

This clonotype was seen repeatedly, ten times or more. The chain employs TRBV7-8 and TRBJ1-6; D not resolved. CDR3 length: 15 residues. Looked up from germline, CDR1 is SGHVS and CDR2 is FQNEAQ. V was cut by 9 bases and J by 0 bases, with 12 bases left in between. The CDR3 DNA reads as TGTGCCAGTCCGCTGTCGAGCTCCTATAATTCACCCCTCCACTTT. It codes for CASPLSSSYNSPLHF.

The chain has TRBV14 and TRBJ2-1; 9 positions agree with TRBD2. Trimming cost V 0 bases and J 7 bases; bases outside gene matches: 4. Germline lookup yields CDR1 SGHDN and CDR2 FVKESK. The CDR3 runs 15 residues. DNA for the CDR3: TGTGCCAGCAGCCAAGACGCGGGGGGGCTTAATGAGCAGTTCTTC. Amino acid sequence: CASSQDAGGLNEQFF.

The chain recombines TRBV2 with TRBJ2-7; D remains ambiguous. Germline V gives CDR1 SNHLY, CDR2 FYNNEI. This CDR3 is built from 12 residues. V gave up 4 bases and J gave up 2 bases, with 6 bases separating them. The CDR3 is CASSAPTYEQYF. The CDR3 DNA reads as TGTGCCAGCAGTGCCCCCACCTACGAGCAGTACTTC.

As for this clonotype: A much larger clone lies a single base off, so this may be a read error. The gene calls are TRBV7-2 and TRBJ2-7; 10 bases agree with TRBD2. The length of the CDR3 is 15 residues. Germline V gene sequence: CDR1 SGHTA, CDR2 FQGNSA. This chain's CDR3 is CANSLEGLAGAEQYF. The CDR3 DNA sequence: TGTGCCAACAGCCTGGAAGGGCTAGCGGGGGCCGAGCAGTACTTC.

This clonotype was seen a handful of times. This chain links TRBV29-1 with TRBJ2-2, with D perhaps TRBD1 (5 bases). Germline V gene lookup returns CDR1 SQVTM and CDR2 ANQGSEA. Trimming cost V 3 bases and J 6 bases, with 8 bases left between them. There are 12 residues in the CDR3. CDR3 residues: CSVDTRAGELFF. The DNA for the CDR3 is TGCAGCGTTGATACCAGGGCCGGGGAGCTGTTTTTT.

V is TRBV20-1 and J is TRBJ2-7; 9 bases align to TRBD1. The J segment lost 2 bases and the V segment lost 3 bases, leaving 8 bases of the junction unmatched. The CDR3 is 15 amino acids. Germline V gene sequence: CDR1 DFQATT, CDR2 SNEGSKA (reference sequence). CDR3 amino acids: CSASHRDRVAYEQYF. In nucleotides, the CDR3 is TGCAGTGCTAGCCACCGGGACAGGGTTGCCTACGAGCAGTACTTC.

This clonotype has only a few counts. This chain joins TRBV7-9 and TRBJ2-1; possible D gene TRBD2, 5 bases. CDR1 and CDR2 (germline): SEHNR, FQNEAQ (reference sequence). This CDR3 is 11 amino acids long. Trimming left V 11 bases short and J 7 bases short, with 12 bases between. The DNA for the CDR3 is TGTGCCCAGCGGTTTGGAAATGAGCAGTTCTTC. Translating gives CAQRFGNEQFF.

The CDR3 nucleotides read TGTGCCAGCAGCCCAGGACTAGCCTCAGGGTTTACAGATACGCAGTATTTT. Its protein product is CASSPGLASGFTDTQYF. The chain has TRBV28 and TRBJ2-3; 8 bases fit TRBD2. The length of the CDR3 is 17 residues. CDR1 MDHEN and CDR2 SYDVKM come from the germline V gene. The V and J ends lost 6 bases and 3 bases, in that order; junction bases with no gene match: 14.